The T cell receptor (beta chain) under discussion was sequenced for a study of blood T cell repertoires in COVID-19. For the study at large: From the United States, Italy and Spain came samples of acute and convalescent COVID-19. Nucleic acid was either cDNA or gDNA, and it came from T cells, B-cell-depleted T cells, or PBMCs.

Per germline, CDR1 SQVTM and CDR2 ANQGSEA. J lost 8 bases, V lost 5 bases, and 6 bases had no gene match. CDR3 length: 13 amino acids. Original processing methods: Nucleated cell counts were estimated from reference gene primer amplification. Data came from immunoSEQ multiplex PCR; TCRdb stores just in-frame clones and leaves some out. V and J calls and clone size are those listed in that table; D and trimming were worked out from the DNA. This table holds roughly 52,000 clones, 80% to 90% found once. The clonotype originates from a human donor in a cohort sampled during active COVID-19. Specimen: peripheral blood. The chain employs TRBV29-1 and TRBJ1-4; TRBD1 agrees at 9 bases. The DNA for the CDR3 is TGCAGCGTTCGGACAGGGGATTACGAAAAACTGTTTTTT. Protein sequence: CSVRTGDYEKLFF. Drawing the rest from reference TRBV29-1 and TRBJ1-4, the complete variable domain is SAVISQKPSRDICQRGTSLTIQCQVDSQVTMMFWYRQQPGQSLTLIATANQGSEATYESGFVIDKFPISRPNLTFSTLTVSNMSPEDSSIYLCSVRTGDYEKLFFGSGTQLSVL.